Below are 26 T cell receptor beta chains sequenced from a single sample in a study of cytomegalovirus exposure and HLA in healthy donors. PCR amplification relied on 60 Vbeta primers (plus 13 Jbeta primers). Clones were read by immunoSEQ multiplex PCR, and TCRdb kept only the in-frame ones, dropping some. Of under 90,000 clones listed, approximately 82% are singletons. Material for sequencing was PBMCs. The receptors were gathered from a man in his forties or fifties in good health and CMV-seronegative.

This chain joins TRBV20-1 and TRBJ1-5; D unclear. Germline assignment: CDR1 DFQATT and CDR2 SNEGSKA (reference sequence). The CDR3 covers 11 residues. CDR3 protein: CTSVRNQPQHF. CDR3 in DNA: TGCACCTCCGTCAGGAACCAGCCCCAGCATTTT.

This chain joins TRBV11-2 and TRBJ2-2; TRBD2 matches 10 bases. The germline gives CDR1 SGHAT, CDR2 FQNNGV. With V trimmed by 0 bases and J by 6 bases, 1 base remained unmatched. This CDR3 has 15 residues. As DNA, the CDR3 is TGTGCCAGCAGCTTAGATCTAGCGGGGGCCGGGGAGCTGTTTTTT. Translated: CASSLDLAGAGELFF.

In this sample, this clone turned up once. CDR3 in amino acids: CASSYDRNSPLHF. The DNA for the CDR3 is TGTGCCAGCAGTTACGACAGAAATTCACCCCTCCACTTT. The chain couples TRBV6-5 to TRBJ1-6; D possibly corresponds to TRBD1 (5 bases). The CDR3 is made up of 13 amino acids. Germline CDR1 MNHEY, CDR2 SVGAGI. V was clipped by 2 bases and J by 7 bases, with 6 bases between them.

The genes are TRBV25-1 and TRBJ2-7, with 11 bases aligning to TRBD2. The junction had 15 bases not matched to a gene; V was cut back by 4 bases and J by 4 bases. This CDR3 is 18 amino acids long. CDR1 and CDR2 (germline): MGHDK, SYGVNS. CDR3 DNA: TGTGCCAGCAGTGCGCCAGGGGGCAGGGGACTAGCGGCTTACGAGCAGTACTTC. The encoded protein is CASSAPGGRGLAAYEQYF.

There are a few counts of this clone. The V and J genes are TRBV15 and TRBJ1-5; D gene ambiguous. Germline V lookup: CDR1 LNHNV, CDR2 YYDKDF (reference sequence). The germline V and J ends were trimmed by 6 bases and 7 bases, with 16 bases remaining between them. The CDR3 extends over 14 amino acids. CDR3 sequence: CATSSAGRGQPQHF. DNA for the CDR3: TGTGCCACCAGTAGTGCGGGGAGAGGCCAGCCCCAGCATTTT.

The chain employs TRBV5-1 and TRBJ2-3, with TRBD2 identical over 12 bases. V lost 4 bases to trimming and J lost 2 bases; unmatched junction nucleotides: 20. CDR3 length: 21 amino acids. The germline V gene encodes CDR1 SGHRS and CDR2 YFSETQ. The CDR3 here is CASSLPSPGLAGPGNTDTQYF. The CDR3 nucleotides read TGCGCCAGCAGCCTACCATCCCCGGGACTAGCGGGTCCGGGGAACACAGATACGCAGTATTTT.

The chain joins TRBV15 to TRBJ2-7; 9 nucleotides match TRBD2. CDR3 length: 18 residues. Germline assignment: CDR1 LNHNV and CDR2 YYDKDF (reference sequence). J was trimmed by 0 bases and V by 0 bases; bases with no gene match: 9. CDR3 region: CATSRETGLAGTSYEQYF. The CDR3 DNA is TGTGCCACCAGCAGAGAGACCGGGCTAGCGGGGACCTCCTACGAGCAGTACTTC.

CDR3 sequence: CASSYPSRETGELFF. CDR3 DNA: TGTGCCAGCAGTTACCCATCGCGGGAGACCGGGGAGCTGTTTTTT. The gene calls are TRBV6-6 and TRBJ2-2, with 7 nucleotides matching TRBD2. Per the germline V gene, CDR1 is MNHNY and CDR2 is SVGAGI (reference sequence). V lost 2 bases and J lost 5; bases outside the gene matches: 5. This CDR3 spans 15 amino acids.

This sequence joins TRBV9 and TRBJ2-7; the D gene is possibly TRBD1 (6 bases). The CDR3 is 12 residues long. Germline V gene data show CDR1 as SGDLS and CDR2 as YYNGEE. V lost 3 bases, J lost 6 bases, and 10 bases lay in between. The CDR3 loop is CASSARGSEQYF. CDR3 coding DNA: TGTGCCAGCAGCGCCAGGGGTAGCGAGCAGTACTTC. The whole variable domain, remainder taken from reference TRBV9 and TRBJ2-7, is DSGVTQTPKHLITATGQRVTLRCSPRSGDLSVYWYQQSLDQGLQFLIQYYNGEERAKGNILERFSAQQFPDLHSELNLSSLELGDSALYFCASSARGSEQYFGPGTRLTVT.

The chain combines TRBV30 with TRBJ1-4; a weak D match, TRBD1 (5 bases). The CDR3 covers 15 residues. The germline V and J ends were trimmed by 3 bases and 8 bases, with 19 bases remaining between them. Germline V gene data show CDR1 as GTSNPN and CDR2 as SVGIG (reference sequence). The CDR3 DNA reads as TGTGCCTGGAGCGGAGGGGACGGTGGGGTGGAAAAACTGTTTTTT. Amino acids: CAWSGGDGGVEKLFF.

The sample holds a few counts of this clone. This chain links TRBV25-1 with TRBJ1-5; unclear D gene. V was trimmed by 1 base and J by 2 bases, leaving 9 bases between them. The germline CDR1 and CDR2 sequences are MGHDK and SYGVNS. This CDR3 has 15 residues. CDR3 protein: CASSESGSGNQPQHF. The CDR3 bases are TGTGCCAGCAGTGAATCCGGGTCCGGCAATCAGCCCCAGCATTTT. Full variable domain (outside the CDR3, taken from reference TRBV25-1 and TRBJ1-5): EADIYQTPRYLVIGTGKKITLECSQTMGHDKMYWYQQDPGMELHLIHYSYGVNSTEKGDLSSESTVSRIRTEHFPLTLESARPSHTSQYLCASSESGSGNQPQHFGDGTRLSIL.

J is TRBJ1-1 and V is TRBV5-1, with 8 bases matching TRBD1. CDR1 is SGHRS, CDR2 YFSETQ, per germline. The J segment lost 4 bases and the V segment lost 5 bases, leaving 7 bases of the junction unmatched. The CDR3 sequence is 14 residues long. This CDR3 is CASSQTGEFTEAFF. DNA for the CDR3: TGCGCCAGCAGTCAGACAGGGGAGTTCACTGAAGCTTTCTTT. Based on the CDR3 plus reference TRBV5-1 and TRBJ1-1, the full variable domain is KAGVTQTPRYLIKTRGQQVTLSCSPISGHRSVSWYQQTPGQGLQFLFEYFSETQRNKGNFPGRFSGRQFSNSRSEMNVSTLELGDSALYLCASSQTGEFTEAFFGQGTRLTVV.

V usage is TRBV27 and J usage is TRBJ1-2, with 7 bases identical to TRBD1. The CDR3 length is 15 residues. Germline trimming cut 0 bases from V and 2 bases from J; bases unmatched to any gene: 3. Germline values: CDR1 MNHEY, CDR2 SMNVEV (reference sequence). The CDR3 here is CASSLSGGGNYGYTF. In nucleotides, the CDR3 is TGTGCCAGCAGTTTATCTGGAGGGGGCAACTATGGCTACACCTTC.

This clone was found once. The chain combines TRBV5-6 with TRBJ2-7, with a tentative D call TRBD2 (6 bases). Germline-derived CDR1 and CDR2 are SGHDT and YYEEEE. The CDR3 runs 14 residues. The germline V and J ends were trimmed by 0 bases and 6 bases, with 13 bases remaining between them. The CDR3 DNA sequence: TGTGCCAGCAGCTTGGTTCGGGGGTCCCGCGAGCAGTACTTC. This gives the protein CASSLVRGSREQYF.

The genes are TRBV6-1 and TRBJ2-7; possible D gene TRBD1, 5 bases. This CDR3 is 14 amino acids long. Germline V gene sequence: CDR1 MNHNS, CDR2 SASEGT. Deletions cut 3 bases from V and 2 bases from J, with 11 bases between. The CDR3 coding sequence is TGTGCCAGCAGTGATAGGGGAAGGCCCTACGAGCAGTACTTC. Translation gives CASSDRGRPYEQYF.

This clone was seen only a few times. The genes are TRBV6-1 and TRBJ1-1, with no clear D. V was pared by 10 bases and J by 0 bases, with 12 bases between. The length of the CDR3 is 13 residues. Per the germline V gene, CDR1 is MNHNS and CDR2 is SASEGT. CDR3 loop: CATFTLVNTEAFF. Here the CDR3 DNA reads TGTGCCACCTTTACTCTGGTGAACACTGAAGCTTTCTTT.

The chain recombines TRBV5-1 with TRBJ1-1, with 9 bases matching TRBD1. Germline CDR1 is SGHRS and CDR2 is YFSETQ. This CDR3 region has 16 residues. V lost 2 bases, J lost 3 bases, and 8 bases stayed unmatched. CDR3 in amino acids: CASSLQGAQWDTEAFF. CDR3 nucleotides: TGCGCCAGCAGCTTACAGGGGGCGCAATGGGACACTGAAGCTTTCTTT.

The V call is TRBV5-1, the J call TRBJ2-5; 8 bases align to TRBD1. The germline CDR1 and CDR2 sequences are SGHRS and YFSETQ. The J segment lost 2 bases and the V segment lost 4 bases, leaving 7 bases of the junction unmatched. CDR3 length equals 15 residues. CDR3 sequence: CASSAWTGTQETQYF. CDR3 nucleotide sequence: TGCGCCAGCAGCGCCTGGACAGGGACACAAGAGACCCAGTACTTC.

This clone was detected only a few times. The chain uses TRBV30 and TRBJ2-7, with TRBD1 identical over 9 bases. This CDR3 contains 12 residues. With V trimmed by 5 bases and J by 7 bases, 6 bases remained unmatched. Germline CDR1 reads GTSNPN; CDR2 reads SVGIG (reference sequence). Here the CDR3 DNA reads TGTGCCTGGGGACAGGGGCCAGGGGAGCAGTACTTC. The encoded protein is CAWGQGPGEQYF.

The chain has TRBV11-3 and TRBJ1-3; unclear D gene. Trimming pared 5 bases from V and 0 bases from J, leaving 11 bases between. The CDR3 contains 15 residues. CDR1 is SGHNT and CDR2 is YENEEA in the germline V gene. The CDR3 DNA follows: TGTGCCAGCAGCCACGACTGGAACTCTGGAAACACCATATATTTT. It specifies CASSHDWNSGNTIYF.

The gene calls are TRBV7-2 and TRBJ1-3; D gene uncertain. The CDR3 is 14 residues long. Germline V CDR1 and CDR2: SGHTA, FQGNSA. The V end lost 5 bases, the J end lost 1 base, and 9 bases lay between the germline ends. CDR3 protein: CASSMSLSGNTIYF. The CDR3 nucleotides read TGTGCCAGCAGCATGAGTCTGTCTGGAAACACCATATATTTT.

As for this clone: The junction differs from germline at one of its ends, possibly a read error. CDR3 loop: CANSQGVTQPQHF. The DNA for the CDR3 is TGTGCCAACAGTCAGGGGGTTACCCAGCCCCAGCATTTT. The rearrangement joins TRBV6-1 to TRBJ1-5, with TRBD1 matching over 7 bases. Germline V gene lookup returns CDR1 MNHNS and CDR2 SASEGT. The CDR3 has 13 residues.

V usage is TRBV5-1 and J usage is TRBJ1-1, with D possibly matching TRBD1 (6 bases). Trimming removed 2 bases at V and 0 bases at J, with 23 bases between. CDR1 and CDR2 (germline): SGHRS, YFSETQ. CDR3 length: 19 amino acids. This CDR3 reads CASSLLFMEQGHLNTEAFF. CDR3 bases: TGCGCCAGCAGCTTACTATTCATGGAACAGGGCCATTTGAACACTGAAGCTTTCTTT. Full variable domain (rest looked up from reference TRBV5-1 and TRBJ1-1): KAGVTQTPRYLIKTRGQQVTLSCSPISGHRSVSWYQQTPGQGLQFLFEYFSETQRNKGNFPGRFSGRQFSNSRSEMNVSTLELGDSALYLCASSLLFMEQGHLNTEAFFGQGTRLTVV.

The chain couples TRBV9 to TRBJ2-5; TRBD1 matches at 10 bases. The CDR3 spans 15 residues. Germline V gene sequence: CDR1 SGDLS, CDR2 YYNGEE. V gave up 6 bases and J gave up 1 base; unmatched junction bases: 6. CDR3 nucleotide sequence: TGTGCCAGCACCGGGACAGGGGCAACCCAAGAGACCCAGTACTTC. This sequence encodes CASTGTGATQETQYF.

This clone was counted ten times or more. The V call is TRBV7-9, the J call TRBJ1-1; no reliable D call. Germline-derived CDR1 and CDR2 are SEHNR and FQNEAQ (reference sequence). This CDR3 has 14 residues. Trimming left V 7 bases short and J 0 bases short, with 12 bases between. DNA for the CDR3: TGTGCCAGCACCGGGTGGGAGGTGAACACTGAAGCTTTCTTT. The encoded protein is CASTGWEVNTEAFF.

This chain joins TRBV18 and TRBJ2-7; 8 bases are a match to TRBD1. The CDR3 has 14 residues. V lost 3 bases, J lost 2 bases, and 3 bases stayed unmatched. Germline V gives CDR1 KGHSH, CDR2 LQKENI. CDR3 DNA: TGTGCCAGCTCACCCGCAGGGGGCACCTACGAGCAGTACTTC. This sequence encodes CASSPAGGTYEQYF.